Shown below are 23 T cell receptor beta chains from a single sample sequenced in a study of control samples from healthy donors and cancer patients. TCRdb's copy holds only in-frame clones and misses some; the assay was immunoSEQ multiplex PCR. The data hold about 42,000 clones, with 70% to 90% observed a single time. Sequenced input: blood. The receptors shown here come from a man in his sixties in good health.

The chain carries TRBV30 and TRBJ2-5; 8 bases agree with TRBD2. Per germline, CDR1 GTSNPN and CDR2 SVGIG (reference sequence). Germline trimming cut 2 bases from V and 3 bases from J; bases unmatched to any gene: 11. CDR3 length: 16 residues. CDR3 protein: CAWSIGLAPGKETQYF. CDR3 coding DNA: TGTGCCTGGAGTATCGGACTAGCCCCAGGGAAAGAGACCCAGTACTTC.

In this sample, this clone turned up once. The rearrangement links TRBV6-5 to TRBJ2-5; D is perhaps TRBD1 or TRBD2 (5 bases each). The CDR3 is 14 residues long. Germline CDR1 is MNHEY and CDR2 is SVGAGI. Deletions cut 0 bases from V and 5 bases from J, with 10 bases between. CDR3 residues: CASSYSRGWETQYF. CDR3 bases: TGTGCCAGCAGTTACTCTCGGGGCTGGGAGACCCAGTACTTC.

The J gene is TRBJ1-5, the V gene TRBV5-5; 7 nucleotides align to TRBD1. Losses at the gene ends were 0 bases for V and 7 bases for J; bases not matched to a gene: 7. Germline CDR1 is SGHKS and CDR2 is YYEKEE (reference sequence). The CDR3 consists of 15 residues. This chain's CDR3 is CASSLARGQGQPQHF. The CDR3, as DNA: TGTGCCAGCAGCTTGGCGAGGGGGCAGGGACAGCCCCAGCATTTT.

This rearrangement joins TRBV30 to TRBJ1-2; D ambiguous. V lost 6 bases, J lost 12 bases, and 8 bases lay in between. CDR3 length: 8 residues. Germline-derived CDR1 and CDR2 are GTSNPN and SVGIG (reference sequence). In DNA form, the CDR3 reads TGTGCCTGCACGGGTCACACCTTC. It yields the protein CACTGHTF.

J is TRBJ2-1 and V is TRBV28, with 14 positions matching TRBD2. V trimming: 6 bases; J trimming: 8 bases; junction bases outside the gene matches: 9. Germline V gives CDR1 MDHEN, CDR2 SYDVKM. The length of the CDR3 is 16 residues. The CDR3 sequence is CASRSSGTSGRHEQFF. DNA for the CDR3: TGTGCCAGCAGATCCTCCGGGACTAGCGGGAGACATGAGCAGTTCTTC.

The chain carries TRBV7-9 and TRBJ1-1; no definite D call. The V gene's germline CDR1 is SEHNR and CDR2 FQNEAQ (reference sequence). CDR3 size: 14 residues. The V and J ends lost 3 bases and 3 bases respectively, with 11 bases between them. The CDR3 DNA is TGTGCCAGCAGCTTGGTTGGGTGGGACACTGAAGCTTTCTTT. It is translated as CASSLVGWDTEAFF. Looking up the rest from reference TRBV7-9 and TRBJ1-1 gives the full variable domain: DTGVSQNPRHKITKRGQNVTFRCDPISEHNRLYWYRQTLGQGPEFLTYFQNEAQLEKSRLLSDRFSAERPKGSFSTLEIQRTEQGDSAMYLCASSLVGWDTEAFFGQGTRLTVV.

This clone occurred a few times. The chain joins TRBV7-2 to TRBJ1-4; weak D call: TRBD1 (5 bases). Trimming removed 0 bases at V and 5 bases at J, with 10 bases between. There are 15 residues in the CDR3. Germline CDR1 is SGHTA and CDR2 is FQGNSA. CDR3 sequence reads: CASSLAAAGNEKLFF. The DNA for the CDR3 is TGTGCCAGCAGCTTAGCGGCCGCAGGGAATGAAAAACTGTTTTTT.

This clone was counted between two and nine times. This chain links TRBV12-3 or TRBV12-4 with TRBJ2-3; D uncertain. V lost 6 bases and J 6 bases, leaving 10 bases between the germline ends. The length of the CDR3 is 12 residues. The CDR3 DNA reads TGTGCCAGCAGCCAGAGGTTGGATACGCAGTATTTT. Its translation is CASSQRLDTQYF.

The chain employs TRBV7-9 and TRBJ1-2; unclear D gene. V lost 1 base and J 8 bases, leaving 14 bases between the germline ends. Germline V gene sequence: CDR1 SEHNR, CDR2 FQNEAQ (reference sequence). This CDR3 is built from 14 residues. This chain's CDR3 is CASSLEATASGYTF. The DNA for the CDR3 is TGTGCCAGCAGCTTAGAGGCCACAGCGAGCGGCTACACCTTC.

This clone appeared many times. This chain joins TRBV27 and TRBJ2-7; 7 nucleotides match TRBD1. With V trimmed by 5 bases and J by 4 bases, 8 bases remained unmatched. CDR1 is MNHEY, CDR2 SMNVEV, per germline (reference sequence). CDR3 length: 14 residues. The CDR3 DNA is TGTGCCAGCAGTCCCAAACGACAGGGTTACGAGCAGTACTTC. Translation gives CASSPKRQGYEQYF.

This rearrangement joins TRBV6-6 to TRBJ1-1; the D is unclear. The CDR3 covers 14 residues. Germline-derived CDR1 and CDR2 are MNHNY and SVGAGI (reference sequence). Trimming pared 0 bases from V and 7 bases from J, leaving 12 bases between. The CDR3 protein is CASSYSRWFGEAFF. In nucleotides, the CDR3 is TGTGCCAGCAGTTACTCGAGGTGGTTTGGTGAAGCTTTCTTT.

The J gene is TRBJ2-3, the V gene TRBV6-5, with TRBD2 matching 7 bases. CDR1 and CDR2 (germline): MNHEY, SVGAGI. The CDR3 sequence is 14 residues long. With V trimmed by 7 bases and J by 1 base, 5 bases remained unmatched. Here the CDR3 reads CASNMGGGTDTQYF. The CDR3 DNA is TGTGCCAGCAACATGGGGGGGGGCACAGATACGCAGTATTTT.

V gene TRBV6-5 combines with J gene TRBJ2-7; D may be TRBD1 (5 bases). Trimming removed 6 bases from V and 2 bases from J, with 11 bases in between. The CDR3 length is 13 residues. Germline V gene sequence: CDR1 MNHEY, CDR2 SVGAGI. This CDR3 is CASSQGGTYEQYF. In DNA form, the CDR3 reads TGTGCCAGCAGCCAGGGTGGCACCTACGAGCAGTACTTC.

The chain uses TRBV3-1 (or the pseudogene TRBV3-2) and TRBJ1-2; TRBD1 matches at 10 bases. Germline V gene lookup returns CDR1 LGHDT and CDR2 YNNKEL (reference sequence). This CDR3 has 15 amino acids. V was clipped by 7 bases and J by 0 bases; unmatched bases: 5. CDR3 DNA: TGTGCCAGCATCGGGACAGGGGCGACTAACTATGGCTACACCTTC. The encoded protein is CASIGTGATNYGYTF.

This chain uses TRBV5-1 with TRBJ2-3, with 8 bases fitting TRBD2. V shed 7 bases, J shed 3 bases, and the junction held 7 bases outside the gene matches. Germline lookup yields CDR1 SGHRS and CDR2 YFSETQ. This CDR3 has 14 amino acids. CDR3 sequence: CASDLAGRTDTQYF. DNA for the CDR3: TGCGCCAGCGATCTAGCGGGTCGGACAGATACGCAGTATTTT.

The CDR3 bases are TGTGCCAGCTCACGTTCGAGGGATGAAAAACTGTTTTTT. It translates to CASSRSRDEKLFF. The V gene is TRBV18, the J gene TRBJ1-4; D remains unclear. Germline loops: CDR1 KGHSH, CDR2 LQKENI. Trimming shortened V by 4 bases and J by 6 bases, and 9 bases separated the two germline ends. This CDR3 region has 13 residues.

V is TRBV7-9 and J is TRBJ2-2, with TRBD2 matching over 7 bases. The length of the CDR3 is 17 residues. V was pared by 4 bases and J by 6 bases, with 14 bases of the junction left unmatched. Germline CDR1 and CDR2: SEHNR and FQNEAQ (reference sequence). The CDR3: CASSSAGGSGAAGELFF. CDR3 DNA sequence: TGTGCCAGCAGCTCCGCCGGGGGGAGCGGTGCTGCCGGGGAGCTGTTTTTT. Using reference TRBV7-9 and TRBJ2-2 for the parts outside the CDR3, the full variable domain is DTGVSQNPRHKITKRGQNVTFRCDPISEHNRLYWYRQTLGQGPEFLTYFQNEAQLEKSRLLSDRFSAERPKGSFSTLEIQRTEQGDSAMYLCASSSAGGSGAAGELFFGEGSRLTVL.

J is TRBJ1-3 and V is TRBV2; D not certain. Germline V lookup: CDR1 SNHLY, CDR2 FYNNEI. CDR3 size: 16 residues. Trimming removed 1 base from V and 0 bases from J, with 10 bases in between. The CDR3 protein is CASSEEGRISGNTIYF. The CDR3 nucleotides read TGTGCCAGCAGTGAAGAAGGACGGATCTCTGGAAACACCATATATTTT.

V gene TRBV5-1 combines with J gene TRBJ2-1; D is possibly TRBD1 (6 bases). The CDR3 is 16 residues long. Per germline, CDR1 SGHRS and CDR2 YFSETQ. The V gene lost 1 base and the J gene lost 8 bases, with 19 bases spanning the gap. CDR3 amino acids: CASSLSTAGVRDEQFF. CDR3 nucleotides: TGCGCCAGCAGCTTGTCCACGGCAGGGGTTAGGGATGAGCAGTTCTTC.

The V call is TRBV2, the J call TRBJ2-2, with D uncertain. V was shortened by 6 bases and J by 1 base, with 6 bases between the two germline ends. The CDR3 is made up of 13 amino acids. Germline V gives CDR1 SNHLY, CDR2 FYNNEI. The CDR3 DNA follows: TGTGCCAGCAGCCCCTGGAACACCGGGGAGCTGTTTTTT. This encodes CASSPWNTGELFF.

The V gene is TRBV30, the J gene TRBJ2-7, with D perhaps being TRBD1 or TRBD2 (5 bases each). Between the trimmed V and J ends, which lost 7 bases and 2 bases, there was a span of 12 bases. The CDR3 totals 12 residues. The V gene's germline CDR1 is GTSNPN and CDR2 SVGIG (reference sequence). The CDR3 is CAFSRGAYEQYF. The CDR3 DNA is TGTGCCTTCTCCAGAGGGGCCTACGAGCAGTACTTC.

The chain combines TRBV6-2 or TRBV6-3 with TRBJ2-2, with TRBD2 matching 10 bases. CDR1 and CDR2 (germline): MNHEY, SVGEGT. V gave up 6 bases and J gave up 6 bases; unmatched junction bases: 13. The CDR3 is 17 residues long. This CDR3 is CASSPSGGAELPGELFF. The CDR3 nucleotides are TGTGCCAGCAGCCCCAGCGGGGGGGCCGAATTACCCGGGGAGCTGTTTTTT.

The chain employs TRBV10-2 and TRBJ1-2; 7 positions agree with TRBD1. Unmatched junction bases numbered 22, after V lost 2 bases and J lost 4 bases. The germline V gene encodes CDR1 WSHSY and CDR2 SAAADI. The CDR3 is made up of 20 amino acids. The CDR3 coding sequence is TGCGCCAGCAGTGAGCTAAGGACAGGTGAACGTTTTGGGAATTCCTATGGCTACACCTTC. The encoded protein is CASSELRTGERFGNSYGYTF.